Given below is one T cell receptor (beta chain) in context. Its antigen is unknown. Using a J-beta primer mix together with a sample-barcoded 5' primer, a second PCR was run for roughly 6 to 11 cycles. Using its own MiXCR run on the 5' RACE reads, TCRdb lists one record per CDR3 protein. The sample records about 650,000 distinct CDR3 sequences, 32% being singletons. Donors ranged from roughly 6 to 100 years old and were healthy Caucasians in Russia. Every sample yielded at least 7 million isolated PBMCs. The data were taken from a study of blood T cells in healthy people across ages. The study's findings and limits: Changes in expanded clonotypes were possibly confounded, as the CMV status of donors was unknown. Getting older went along with TCR beta diversity per million T cells dropping roughly linearly.

This receptor was taken from a woman of 80 years or more in good health. Sequencing was done on a sample of blood.

CDR3 in DNA: TGTGCCAGCAGCACTTCGACAGGGTATCTCGATGAGCAGTTCTTC. It is translated as CASSTSTGYLDEQFF. V and J are TRBV9 and TRBJ2-1, with 7 nucleotides matching TRBD1. Germline V lookup: CDR1 SGDLS, CDR2 YYNGEE. J was trimmed by 8 bases and V by 4 bases; bases with no gene match: 12. The CDR3 loop spans 15 amino acids.